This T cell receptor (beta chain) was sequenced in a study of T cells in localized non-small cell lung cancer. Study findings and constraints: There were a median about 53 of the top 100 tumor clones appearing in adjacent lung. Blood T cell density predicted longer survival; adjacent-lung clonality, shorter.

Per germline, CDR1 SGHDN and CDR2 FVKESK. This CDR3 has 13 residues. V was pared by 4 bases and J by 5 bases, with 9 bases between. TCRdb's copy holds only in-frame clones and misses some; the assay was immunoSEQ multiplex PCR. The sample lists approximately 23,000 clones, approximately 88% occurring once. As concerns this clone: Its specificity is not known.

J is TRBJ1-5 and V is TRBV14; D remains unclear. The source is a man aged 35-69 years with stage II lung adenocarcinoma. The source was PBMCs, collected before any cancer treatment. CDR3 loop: CASSPTADQPQHF. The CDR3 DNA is TGTGCCAGCAGCCCCACAGCCGATCAGCCCCAGCATTTT. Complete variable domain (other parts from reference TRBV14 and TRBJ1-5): EAGVTQFPSHSVIEKGQTVTLRCDPISGHDNLYWYRRVMGKEIKFLLHFVKESKQDESGMPNNRFLAERTGGTYSTLKVQPAELEDSGVYFCASSPTADQPQHFGDGTRLSIL.